One sample yielded the 2 T cell receptor beta chains listed below, sequenced in a study of shared clonotypes between healthy human individuals. The protocol was immunoSEQ multiplex PCR, while the TCRdb copy is restricted to in-frame clones and leaves out a portion. Among about 1 million clones listed, roughly 70% were seen once. Source material: memory CD4+ T cells sorted from blood. Subset reported: CD45RA-negative fraction. The receptors derive from a man in his late teens or twenties in good health.

V usage is TRBV30 and J usage is TRBJ2-3, with D possibly being TRBD1 (6 bases). The CDR3 is made up of 13 amino acids. The V gene lost 2 bases and the J gene lost 6 bases, with 12 bases spanning the gap. CDR1 GTSNPN and CDR2 SVGIG come from the germline V gene (reference sequence). CDR3 nucleotides: TGTGCCTGGAGTAGGGCAGGGGTGGATACGCAGTATTTT. Its translation: CAWSRAGVDTQYF. Based on the CDR3 plus reference TRBV30 and TRBJ2-3, the full variable domain is SQTIHQWPATLVQPVGSPLSLECTVEGTSNPNLYWYRQAAGRGLQLLFYSVGIGQISSEVPQNLSASRPQDRQFILSSKKLLLSDSGFYLCAWSRAGVDTQYFGPGTRLTVL.

In this sample, this clone turned up many times. The chain links TRBV5-4 to TRBJ1-1, with 7 positions matching TRBD1. Germline V CDR1 and CDR2: SGHNT, YYREEE (reference sequence). V lost 7 bases, J lost 0 bases, and 6 bases stayed unmatched. This CDR3 region has 14 residues. The CDR3 loop is CASFEGGMNTEAFF. The CDR3 bases are TGTGCCAGCTTTGAAGGGGGCATGAACACTGAAGCTTTCTTT. The whole variable domain, filled in from reference TRBV5-4 and TRBJ1-1, reads ETGVTQSPTHLIKTRGQQVTLRCSSQSGHNTVSWYQQALGQGPQFIFQYYREEENGRGNFPPRFSGLQFPNYSSELNVNALELDDSALYLCASFEGGMNTEAFFGQGTRLTVV.